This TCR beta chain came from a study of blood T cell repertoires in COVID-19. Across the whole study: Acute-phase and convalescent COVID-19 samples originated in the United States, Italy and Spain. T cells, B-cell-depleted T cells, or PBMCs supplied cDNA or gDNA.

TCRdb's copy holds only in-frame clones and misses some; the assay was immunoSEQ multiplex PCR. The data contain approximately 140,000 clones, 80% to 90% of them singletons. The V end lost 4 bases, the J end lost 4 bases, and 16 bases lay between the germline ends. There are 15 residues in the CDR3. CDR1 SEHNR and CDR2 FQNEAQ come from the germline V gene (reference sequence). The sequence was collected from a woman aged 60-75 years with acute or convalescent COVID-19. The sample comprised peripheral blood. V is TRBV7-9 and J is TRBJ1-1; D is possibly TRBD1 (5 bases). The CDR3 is CASSSPGVGGTEAFF. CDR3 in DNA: TGTGCCAGCAGCTCCCCCGGGGTGGGGGGCACTGAAGCTTTCTTT.